The clone carrying this T cell receptor (beta chain) was observed a few times. Its antigen is undetermined. Compared with germline, one end of the junction differs, possibly owing to a read error. TCRdb fed the reads into MiXCR, producing one record per CDR3 protein. The sample carries some 920,000 distinct CDR3 sequences, under 40% recorded once. The sample originates from a study of T cell repertoires in cytomegalovirus infection. Study results and limitations: Cumulative public TCR beta family frequency identified CMV carriers with the relevant HLA.

Germline CDR1 and CDR2: MNHNS and SASEGT. The CDR3 is 14 residues long. The clonotype originates from a human donor in good health (CMV status not recorded). Some clones in this sample may be carry-over from other donors' samples. V is TRBV6-1 and J is TRBJ2-5; 11 nucleotides align to TRBD2. The sample here was cultured CD8+ T cells from PBMCs, taken from culture after CMV antigen stimulation. Written as DNA, the CDR3 is TGTGCCAGCAGTGAAGGCCTAGCGGGGGGCTATCTGAACTTC. Translation: CASSEGLAGGYLNF.